Below, one T cell receptor beta chain is given with its context. The antigen is unknown. The sample is drawn from a study of siplizumab effects on memory and regulatory T cells. Study-wide results and limits: Significantly reduced by siplizumab was the cumulative frequency of alloreactive sequences, namely those traceable to unstimulated CD4+ memory cells. The study found naive T cells seemingly more diverse than memory cells and seemingly major alloresponse contributors.

This table comes from immunoSEQ multiplex PCR, and its TCRdb copy is limited to in-frame clones, with some not included. The repertoire holds 90,000 to 95,000 clones, with approximately 97% as singletons. The sequencing input was naive CD4+ T cells sorted from blood. The clonotype comes from a human donor in good health.

The CDR3 loop reads CASSERGFGYTF. The CDR3 DNA reads TGTGCCAGCAGTGAGAGGGGCTTTGGCTACACCTTC. The rearrangement uses TRBV25-1 and TRBJ1-2, with a weak D call TRBD1 (5 bases). This CDR3 has 12 amino acids. Germline-derived CDR1 and CDR2 are MGHDK and SYGVNS. Trimming cost V 3 bases and J 7 bases, with 9 bases left between them.